This entry lists 5 T cell receptor beta chains sequenced from one sample in a study of blood T cell repertoires in COVID-19. TCRdb's copy holds only in-frame clones and misses some; the assay was immunoSEQ multiplex PCR. The top ten clones hold 10% of a sample with 56,000 or so clones, 85% to 90% of them seen once. The sample was peripheral blood. Source of these receptors: a human donor in a cohort sampled during active COVID-19.

The chain joins TRBV2 to TRBJ2-5; tentatively, D is TRBD1 (6 bases). With 7 bases removed from V and 5 bases from J, the gap between germline ends came to 14 bases. This CDR3 contains 13 residues. The germline CDR1 and CDR2 sequences are SNHLY and FYNNEI. The chain's CDR3 is CASITGMTETQYF. Written as DNA, the CDR3 is TGTGCCAGCATTACAGGGATGACGGAGACCCAGTACTTC. Filled out from reference TRBV2 and TRBJ2-5, the complete variable domain reads EPEVTQTPSHQVTQMGQEVILRCVPISNHLYFYWYRQILGQKVEFLVSFYNNEISEKSEIFDDQFSVERPDGSNFTLKIRSTKLEDSAMYFCASITGMTETQYFGPGTRLLVL.

The chain employs TRBV7-9 and TRBJ2-7; D is unresolved. Germline V gives CDR1 SEHNR, CDR2 FQNEAQ (reference sequence). The V end lost 2 bases, the J end lost 7 bases, and 9 bases lay between the germline ends. The CDR3 has 12 amino acids. CDR3: CASSLMVREQYF. DNA for the CDR3: TGTGCCAGCAGCTTAATGGTGAGAGAGCAGTACTTC.

The J gene is TRBJ2-7, the V gene TRBV6-1; 10 bases map to TRBD2. This CDR3 has 14 amino acids. Germline assignment: CDR1 MNHNS and CDR2 SASEGT. The V and J ends lost 10 bases and 4 bases, in that order; junction bases with no gene match: 10. CDR3: CATSASGSHYEQYF. The CDR3 region has the DNA TGTGCCACGAGCGCTAGCGGGAGTCATTACGAGCAGTACTTC.

The chain uses TRBV19 and TRBJ2-5; perhaps TRBD1 as D (5 bases). V lost 3 bases and J 4 bases, leaving 9 bases between the germline ends. This CDR3 region has 13 residues. Germline V gene lookup returns CDR1 LNHDA and CDR2 SQIVND (reference sequence). This chain's CDR3 is CASSMGLLETQYF. The CDR3 nucleotides read TGTGCCAGTAGTATGGGGCTATTAGAGACCCAGTACTTC.

The rearrangement joins TRBV7-3 to TRBJ2-1, with 7 positions matching TRBD1. Trimming cost V 5 bases and J 3 bases; bases outside gene matches: 10. Germline V lookup: CDR1 SGHTA, CDR2 FQGTGA. This CDR3 region has 16 residues. The DNA of the CDR3 is TGTGCCAGCAGCCTCTCCCCCCGGGACAGCTACAATGAGCAGTTCTTC. Translating gives CASSLSPRDSYNEQFF.